This TCR beta chain is from a study of blood T cell repertoires in COVID-19. Background on the study: From T cells, B-cell-depleted T cells, or PBMCs came the material, which was cDNA or gDNA.

In the authors' workflow: It was from reference gene primer amplification that nucleated cell counts were estimated. Sequencing was performed with immunoSEQ multiplex PCR; in TCRdb, only in-frame clones are kept and a portion is missing. V, J and clone size are those of that table, while D and trimming were read from the DNA. The sample has around 220,000 clones, 82% seen once. From germline, CDR1 is SGDLS and CDR2 YYNGEE. The CDR3 is 17 residues long. Unmatched junction bases numbered 7, after V lost 0 bases and J lost 1 base. Sequenced input: peripheral blood. The TCR sequence derives from a woman aged 80 or over with active or convalescent COVID-19. This sequence joins TRBV9 and TRBJ2-1, with TRBD1 matching 7 bases. In nucleotides, the CDR3 is TGTGCCAGCAGCGTAGCTGGAAGGGGGCGGTCCTACAATGAGCAGTTCTTC. This translates into CASSVAGRGRSYNEQFF.